The 32 T cell receptor beta chains below were found in one sample sequenced in a study of blood T cell repertoires in COVID-19. Profiled with immunoSEQ multiplex PCR; TCRdb holds only in-frame clones, not every one. The sample holds some 150,000 clones, 80% to 85% seen once. The sample taken for sequencing was peripheral blood. Receptors originate from a woman aged 70-85 years with COVID-19, enrolled during active disease.

The chain links TRBV29-1 to TRBJ1-3; 9 nucleotides align to TRBD1. V shed 4 bases, J shed 0 bases, and the junction held 4 bases outside the gene matches. The V gene's germline CDR1 is SQVTM and CDR2 ANQGSEA. The CDR3 is made up of 15 amino acids. The CDR3 DNA reads as TGCAGCGTTGGGGGACAGGGAGGCTCTGGAAACACCATATATTTT. Its protein product is CSVGGQGGSGNTIYF.

The chain recombines TRBV30 with TRBJ1-3; D possibly corresponds to TRBD1 (5 bases). V was trimmed by 1 base and J by 5 bases, leaving 12 bases between them. The germline V gene has CDR1 GTSNPN and CDR2 SVGIG (reference sequence). This CDR3 has 14 amino acids. The DNA for the CDR3 is TGTGCCTGGAGTGGCGGACAAACGCGAAACACCATATATTTT. This codes for CAWSGGQTRNTIYF. Based on the CDR3 plus reference TRBV30 and TRBJ1-3, the full variable domain is SQTIHQWPATLVQPVGSPLSLECTVEGTSNPNLYWYRQAAGRGLQLLFYSVGIGQISSEVPQNLSASRPQDRQFILSSKKLLLSDSGFYLCAWSGGQTRNTIYFGEGSWLTVV.

CDR3 sequence (DNA): TGTGCCAGCAGTCTGGCAGGGGAGGGGACACCCCTCCACTTT. Protein product: CASSLAGEGTPLHF. The chain links TRBV2 to TRBJ1-6, with a tentative D call TRBD1 (6 bases). The germline V and J ends were trimmed by 5 bases and 11 bases, with 16 bases remaining between them. This CDR3 is built from 14 residues. CDR1 is SNHLY, CDR2 FYNNEI, per germline. Full variable domain (rest looked up from reference TRBV2 and TRBJ1-6): EPEVTQTPSHQVTQMGQEVILRCVPISNHLYFYWYRQILGQKVEFLVSFYNNEISEKSEIFDDQFSVERPDGSNFTLKIRSTKLEDSAMYFCASSLAGEGTPLHFGNGTRLTVT.

The chain recombines TRBV7-2 with TRBJ2-1, with TRBD1 matching 7 bases. Germline V gene sequence: CDR1 SGHTA, CDR2 FQGNSA. This CDR3 spans 13 amino acids. V lost 4 bases and J lost 10; bases outside the gene matches: 7. This CDR3 is CASSSDRVGEQFF. CDR3 coding DNA: TGTGCCAGCAGCTCCGACAGGGTGGGAGAGCAGTTCTTC.

V gene TRBV5-1 combines with J gene TRBJ1-1; maybe TRBD1 (5 bases). The CDR3 has 14 amino acids. Germline loops: CDR1 SGHRS, CDR2 YFSETQ. Trimming removed 4 bases from V and 1 base from J, with 11 bases in between. The CDR3 nucleotides read TGCGCCAGCAGCGAAGCGACAGCGAACACTGAAGCTTTCTTT. This codes for CASSEATANTEAFF.

The chain carries TRBV5-1 and TRBJ2-3; a weak D match, TRBD2 (7 bases). Looked up from germline, CDR1 is SGHRS and CDR2 is YFSETQ. Deletions cut 0 bases from V and 4 bases from J, with 21 bases between. The CDR3 sequence is 18 residues long. CDR3 region: CASSLDRVRLAAPDTQYF. CDR3 DNA: TGCGCCAGCAGCTTGGACAGGGTTCGGCTAGCGGCCCCAGATACGCAGTATTTT. The full variable domain, its missing parts supplied by reference TRBV5-1 and TRBJ2-3, is KAGVTQTPRYLIKTRGQQVTLSCSPISGHRSVSWYQQTPGQGLQFLFEYFSETQRNKGNFPGRFSGRQFSNSRSEMNVSTLELGDSALYLCASSLDRVRLAAPDTQYFGPGTRLTVL.

The chain recombines TRBV7-9 with TRBJ1-5, with 10 bases that match TRBD1. Germline V CDR1 and CDR2: SEHNR, FQNEAQ (reference sequence). This CDR3 is 16 amino acids long. After removal of 8 bases from V and 0 bases from J, the junction contained 7 bases not matched to a gene. CDR3 in amino acids: CASGYGTGDSNQPQHF. The CDR3 nucleotides read TGTGCCAGCGGTTACGGGACAGGGGATAGCAATCAGCCCCAGCATTTT.

This chain links TRBV6-6 with TRBJ1-6; 8 bases are shared with TRBD1. The CDR3 consists of 12 residues. J was trimmed by 14 bases and V by 6 bases; bases with no gene match: 6. The germline V gene has CDR1 MNHNY and CDR2 SVGAGI (reference sequence). For the CDR3, the DNA is TGTGCCAGCAGGTTAGACAGGGGTGCCCTCCACTTT. It codes for CASRLDRGALHF.

The chain has TRBV28 and TRBJ1-6, with a tentative D call TRBD1 (6 bases). Germline assignment: CDR1 MDHEN and CDR2 SYDVKM. The CDR3 consists of 14 residues. Trimming took off 5 bases at V and 5 bases at J, with 10 bases between the two ends. The CDR3 nucleotides read TGTGCCAGCAGTAAGGGGACAAATAATTCACCCCTCCACTTT. Its protein is CASSKGTNNSPLHF.

This chain uses TRBV10-2 with TRBJ2-4; D not certain. V was cut by 3 bases and J by 0 bases, with 9 bases left in between. The CDR3 loop spans 15 amino acids. Germline CDR1 WSHSY, CDR2 SAAADI. CDR3 in DNA: TGCGCCAGCAGTGATCTTGCAGAAGCCAAAAACATTCAGTACTTC. This gives the protein CASSDLAEAKNIQYF.

The chain uses TRBV9 and TRBJ2-3; 7 bases are a match to TRBD2. The CDR3 length is 16 residues. With V trimmed by 0 bases and J by 4 bases, 8 bases remained unmatched. Germline CDR1 SGDLS, CDR2 YYNGEE. Here the CDR3 reads CASSVGGRAGADTQYF. CDR3 nucleotides: TGTGCCAGCAGCGTAGGGGGGAGGGCCGGAGCAGATACGCAGTATTTT. Together with reference TRBV9 and TRBJ2-3, the CDR3 gives the full variable domain: DSGVTQTPKHLITATGQRVTLRCSPRSGDLSVYWYQQSLDQGLQFLIQYYNGEERAKGNILERFSAQQFPDLHSELNLSSLELGDSALYFCASSVGGRAGADTQYFGPGTRLTVL.

This chain connects TRBV5-1 to TRBJ2-1, with 9 bases aligning to TRBD2. The CDR3 has 14 amino acids. Germline values: CDR1 SGHRS, CDR2 YFSETQ. Unmatched junction bases numbered 4, after V lost 5 bases and J lost 4 bases. CDR3 residues: CASRKTSGYNEQFF. CDR3 in DNA: TGCGCCAGCAGGAAGACTAGCGGTTACAATGAGCAGTTCTTC.

V and J are TRBV4-2 and TRBJ1-2; TRBD1 agrees at 7 bases. The V gene's germline CDR1 is LGHNA and CDR2 YNFKEQ. V lost 3 bases to trimming and J lost 0 bases; unmatched junction nucleotides: 7. The CDR3 is 16 amino acids. The CDR3 DNA is TGTGCCAGCAGCCAGGCAACAGGGGCAGCTAACTATGGCTACACCTTC. Translated: CASSQATGAANYGYTF.

The chain links TRBV9 to TRBJ2-5, with 7 bases aligning to TRBD2. With V trimmed by 0 bases and J by 9 bases, 11 bases remained unmatched. The germline CDR1 and CDR2 sequences are SGDLS and YYNGEE. The CDR3 contains 15 residues. The CDR3 DNA is TGTGCCAGCAGCGTAGCCCCCAGTGGGGCGGGGGCCCAGTACTTC. Its protein is CASSVAPSGAGAQYF.

The chain carries TRBV19 and TRBJ1-6; 7 bases line up with TRBD1. Germline assignment: CDR1 LNHDA and CDR2 SQIVND (reference sequence). Trimming cost V 5 bases and J 13 bases; bases outside gene matches: 14. The CDR3 contains 15 residues. In DNA, the CDR3 is TGTGCCAGTAGTCAAGCCGGGACAGAATTCAATCCCCTCCACTTT. It codes for CASSQAGTEFNPLHF.

This clone was found a few times. The chain combines TRBV13 with TRBJ2-7; tentatively, D is TRBD1 (6 bases). Germline CDR1 is PRHDT and CDR2 is FYEKMQ (reference sequence). Trimming cost V 1 base and J 0 bases, with 25 bases left between them. This CDR3 is built from 20 residues. CDR3: CASSLVGGRQVAWGSYEQYF. The CDR3 DNA is TGTGCCAGCAGCTTAGTCGGTGGGAGACAGGTCGCCTGGGGCTCCTACGAGCAGTACTTC.

The J gene is TRBJ1-5, the V gene TRBV28, with D perhaps TRBD1 (5 bases). The CDR3 is made up of 17 amino acids. Trimming stripped 5 bases from V and 0 bases from J, with 17 bases between. Germline-derived CDR1 and CDR2 are MDHEN and SYDVKM. DNA for the CDR3: TGTGCCAGCAGTCCCTCGGGGGACGGCGATAGCAATCAGCCCCAGCATTTT. Residues: CASSPSGDGDSNQPQHF. The full variable domain, rest sourced from reference TRBV28 and TRBJ1-5, is DVKVTQSSRYLVKRTGEKVFLECVQDMDHENMFWYRQDPGLGLRLIYFSYDVKMKEKGDIPEGYSVSREKKERFSLILESASTNQTSMYLCASSPSGDGDSNQPQHFGDGTRLSIL.

The chain uses TRBV6-4 and TRBJ2-5; 8 nucleotides line up with TRBD2. With 1 base clipped from V and 9 bases from J, the junction kept 4 bases outside the gene matches. This CDR3 is 13 amino acids long. Germline lookup yields CDR1 MRHNA and CDR2 SNTAGT. The CDR3 DNA follows: TGTGCCAGCAGTGACTTTAGCGGGACTGCCCAGTACTTC. It yields the protein CASSDFSGTAQYF.

The rearrangement links TRBV11-2 to TRBJ2-7; TRBD1 aligns across 8 bases. CDR1 SGHAT and CDR2 FQNNGV come from the germline V gene. After removal of 6 bases from V and 5 bases from J, the junction contained 12 bases not matched to a gene. There are 15 residues in the CDR3. The CDR3 coding sequence is TGTGCCAGCAGAGCATTGCGGGACAGGCTCGACGAGCAGTACTTC. Amino acid sequence: CASRALRDRLDEQYF.

Note on this clone: A junction boundary mismatches the germline segment, possibly from a read error. This chain uses TRBV5-1 with TRBJ2-5, with D perhaps TRBD1 (5 bases). This CDR3 is 15 amino acids long. The germline V gene encodes CDR1 SGHRS and CDR2 YFSETQ. CDR3 sequence (DNA): TGCGCCAGCAGATTGGCAGGGAAGGCGGAAGAGACCCAGTACTTC. Its translation is CASRLAGKAEETQYF.

This clone was seen just once. The chain has TRBV5-1 and TRBJ2-2; 13 bases match TRBD2. V gave up 4 bases and J gave up 6 bases; unmatched junction bases: 12. The CDR3 contains 18 residues. Germline CDR1 reads SGHRS; CDR2 reads YFSETQ. CDR3 DNA sequence: TGCGCCAGCAGCCGCGGCATGACTAGCGGGAGGAGGCCCGGGGAGCTGTTTTTT. It specifies CASSRGMTSGRRPGELFF.

This clone was observed many times. The genes are TRBV2 and TRBJ2-1; 9 bases map to TRBD1. Germline lookup yields CDR1 SNHLY and CDR2 FYNNEI. The CDR3 has 14 amino acids. After removal of 5 bases from V and 6 bases from J, the junction contained 5 bases not matched to a gene. The CDR3: CASSWDREPNEQFF. The CDR3 DNA is TGTGCCAGCAGTTGGGACAGGGAACCCAATGAGCAGTTCTTC.

This chain links TRBV28 with TRBJ1-5, with a tentative D call TRBD1 (5 bases). V was shortened by 7 bases and J by 7 bases, with 20 bases between the two germline ends. This CDR3 is built from 15 residues. Germline CDR1 MDHEN, CDR2 SYDVKM. This CDR3 is CASTMRRGRGQPQHF. The CDR3 nucleotides are TGTGCCAGCACCATGAGGAGGGGAAGGGGACAGCCCCAGCATTTT. Full variable domain (missing parts from reference TRBV28 and TRBJ1-5): DVKVTQSSRYLVKRTGEKVFLECVQDMDHENMFWYRQDPGLGLRLIYFSYDVKMKEKGDIPEGYSVSREKKERFSLILESASTNQTSMYLCASTMRRGRGQPQHFGDGTRLSIL.

The V gene is TRBV6-5, the J gene TRBJ2-7; D ambiguous. CDR1 and CDR2 (germline): MNHEY, SVGAGI. The ends were cut back, 7 bases at V and 0 bases at J, with 16 bases in the middle. This CDR3 is 15 amino acids long. Here the CDR3 DNA reads TGTGCCAGCAACATAATTGGGCCGAGCTCCTACGAGCAGTACTTC. This codes for CASNIIGPSSYEQYF.

This chain joins TRBV28 and TRBJ2-1, with 13 bases aligning to TRBD2. V trimming: 5 bases; J trimming: 6 bases; junction bases outside the gene matches: 7. The CDR3 is 16 amino acids. The germline gives CDR1 MDHEN, CDR2 SYDVKM. CDR3 loop: CASSPWTSGGLNEQFF. The CDR3 DNA is TGTGCCAGCAGTCCGTGGACTAGCGGGGGCCTCAATGAGCAGTTCTTC.

This chain uses TRBV6-4 with TRBJ2-3; tentatively, D is TRBD1 (6 bases). This CDR3 is built from 17 residues. Looked up from germline, CDR1 is MRHNA and CDR2 is SNTAGT. V gave up 0 bases and J gave up 4 bases, with 17 bases separating them. CDR3 nucleotides: TGTGCCAGCAGTGACTCGTTGGGGGCTTCAGGGTCAGATACGCAGTATTTT. Protein sequence: CASSDSLGASGSDTQYF.

The chain employs TRBV5-6 and TRBJ1-5, with 7 positions matching TRBD1. The V segment lost 3 bases and the J segment 2 bases; nucleotides outside the gene matches: 2. The CDR3 covers 14 residues. Germline V gives CDR1 SGHDT, CDR2 YYEEEE. CDR3 DNA sequence: TGTGCCAGCAGCTCAGGGGGTCGCAATCAGCCCCAGCATTTT. This sequence encodes CASSSGGRNQPQHF.

DNA of the CDR3: TGTGCCAGCAGCTTAGGGGGCTTAGCCAAAAACATTCAGTACTTC. It specifies CASSLGGLAKNIQYF. The rearrangement uses TRBV7-9 and TRBJ2-4; maybe TRBD1 (5 bases). This CDR3 has 15 amino acids. CDR1 SEHNR and CDR2 FQNEAQ come from the germline V gene (reference sequence). Trimming cost V 1 base and J 0 bases, with 7 bases left between them.

This chain joins TRBV28 and TRBJ2-6, with D maybe TRBD2 (5 bases). The CDR3 is 18 residues long. Germline V lookup: CDR1 MDHEN, CDR2 SYDVKM. V dropped 2 bases and J dropped 0 bases, with 14 bases sitting between them. This CDR3 is CASSLMLGLSSGANVLTF. The CDR3 nucleotides read TGTGCCAGCAGTTTAATGCTTGGACTTAGCTCTGGGGCCAACGTCCTGACTTTC.

The genes are TRBV5-8 and TRBJ2-2, with 8 bases aligning to TRBD1. With V trimmed by 4 bases and J by 3 bases, 5 bases remained unmatched. The CDR3 loop spans 15 amino acids. CDR1 and CDR2 (germline): SGHTS, YDEGEE. CDR3 nucleotides: TGTGCCAGCAGCCCCAGACAGGGGTACACCGGGGAGCTGTTTTTT. Its protein is CASSPRQGYTGELFF.

This clone was detected once. The chain joins TRBV2 to TRBJ2-5; D perhaps matches TRBD1 (6 bases). The V end lost 6 bases, the J end lost 5 bases, and 13 bases lay between the germline ends. CDR3 length: 13 amino acids. Germline loops: CDR1 SNHLY, CDR2 FYNNEI. Written as DNA, the CDR3 is TGTGCCAGCAGGGGGGACAATGGGGAGACCCAGTACTTC. Translated, it gives CASRGDNGETQYF.

Only a few counts were recorded for this clone. The chain is built from TRBV15 and TRBJ1-2; D might be TRBD1 (6 bases). CDR3 length equals 14 residues. CDR1 is LNHNV and CDR2 is YYDKDF in the germline V gene (reference sequence). Trimming shortened V by 1 base and J by 5 bases, and 11 bases separated the two germline ends. The CDR3 loop reads CATSRARGQYGYTF. The CDR3 DNA follows: TGTGCCACCAGCAGAGCCAGAGGACAGTATGGCTACACCTTC.